This T cell receptor (beta chain) was identified during a study of healthy donors' naive CD4 and CD8 T cells. The CDR3 is 15 residues long. J lost 2 bases, V lost 4 bases, and 7 bases had no gene match. Germline CDR1 and CDR2: PRHDT and FYEKMQ (reference sequence). Study-level findings and limits: Reportedly, most V and J gene segments showed naive CD4+ versus CD8+ bias. Positive CDR3 charge linked to CD4+ cells, negative to CD8+ cells.

Each TCR library used 500 ng of total RNA and a linear amplification protocol. TCRdb reanalysed the reads using MiXCR and keeps one entry per CDR3 protein. The data contain roughly 200,000 distinct CDR3 sequences, over 60% of them singletons. In its sample, this clonotype was seen once. The antigen is undetermined. The receptor was derived from a pool of human donors in good health; the sample pools cells from several healthy donors. Input material: naive CD4+ and CD8+ T cells sorted from blood, pooled from several donors. The rearrangement uses TRBV13 and TRBJ2-7; TRBD2 matches 8 bases. CDR3: CASSSGLANTYEQYF. The CDR3 DNA reads as TGTGCCAGCAGCTCCGGACTAGCTAACACCTACGAGCAGTACTTC.